This is a list of T cell receptor beta chains from one sample in a study of OX40 agonist ivuxolimab in advanced cancers. This table comes from immunoSEQ multiplex PCR, and its TCRdb copy is limited to in-frame clones, with some not included. Counted here are about 50,000 clones, more than 65% occurring once; the ten biggest clones make up roughly 2%. The sample was CD4+ or CD8+ T cells sorted from blood, taken in a trial of the OX40 agonist ivuxolimab. The receptors derive from an adult with an advanced solid tumor such as melanoma, head and neck, liver or kidney cancer. CDR3s include the opening cysteine and the closing phenylalanine or tryptophan. Each record gives: J gene, D gene, clone size, V gene, CDR3 protein, CDR3 DNA. A D gene is named only where the DNA matches it firmly. The size field is filled for only some rows; it gives once, few, many or a size class.

TRBJ1-1 - - TRBV7-2 CASSRQGNTEAFF TGTGCCAGCAGCCGTCAGGGGAACACTGAAGCTTTCTTT
TRBJ2-7 TRBD1 few TRBV7-9 CASSRTGEQYF TGTGCCAGCAGCAGGACAGGGGAGCAGTACTTC
TRBJ2-7 - - TRBV7-9 CASSSAGTRPYEQYF TGTGCCAGCAGCTCCGCGGGGACGCGACCCTACGAGCAGTACTTC
TRBJ2-5 - - TRBV10-3 CAIKVGETQYF TGTGCCATCAAGGTCGGAGAGACCCAGTACTTC
TRBJ1-2 - - TRBV4-3 CASSQGGEAYGYTF TGCGCCAGCAGCCAAGGAGGGGAGGCCTATGGCTACACCTTC
TRBJ2-7 - - TRBV7-2 CASSNDIGLKIYEQYF TGTGCCAGCAGCAACGACATAGGACTTAAGATCTACGAGCAGTACTTC
TRBJ2-1 TRBD2 - TRBV11-3 CASSYRTSGYNEQFF TGTGCCAGCAGCTACCGGACTAGCGGCTACAATGAGCAGTTCTTC
TRBJ2-2 TRBD1 once TRBV19 CASRTTGGTGELFF TGTGCCAGTAGGACCACAGGGGGCACCGGGGAGCTGTTTTTT
TRBJ1-1 - - TRBV19 CASSILGGAAEAFF TGTGCCAGTAGTATCTTGGGGGGCGCGGCTGAAGCTTTCTTT
TRBJ2-7 - - TRBV7-3 CASSLTGGYDEQYF TGTGCCAGCAGCTTAACGGGAGGTTACGACGAGCAGTACTTC
TRBJ2-5 - - TRBV6-6 CASQRGDRTETQYF TGTGCCAGCCAAAGGGGGGATAGGACGGAGACCCAGTACTTC
TRBJ2-1 - - TRBV2 CASTPPDNEQFF TGTGCCAGCACCCCTCCCGACAATGAGCAGTTCTTC
TRBJ2-7 - - TRBV18 CASSPLRSADEQYF TGTGCCAGCTCACCCCTCCGTAGTGCTGACGAGCAGTACTTC
TRBJ1-1 - few TRBV6-5 CASSYGDNRIKTEAFF TGTGCCAGCAGTTACGGGGACAACCGCATTAAAACTGAAGCTTTCTTT
TRBJ1-6 TRBD1 - TRBV2 CATTGGSYGSPLHF TGTGCCACGACAGGGGGTAGTTATGGTTCACCCCTCCACTTT
TRBJ1-6 - once TRBV11-2 CASSLVRGAESPLHF TGTGCCAGCAGCTTAGTCAGGGGAGCGGAGTCACCCCTCCACTTT
TRBJ2-1 TRBD1 - TRBV5-1 CASSLAGTGGNNEQFF TGCGCCAGCAGCTTGGCCGGGACAGGGGGAAACAATGAGCAGTTCTTC
TRBJ2-3 TRBD2 - TRBV28 CASSLEGGGDTDTQYF TGTGCCAGCAGTTTGGAGGGCGGGGGGGACACAGATACGCAGTATTTT
TRBJ1-4 - - TRBV7-9 CASMQVEKLFF TGTGCCAGCATGCAAGTTGAAAAACTGTTTTTT
TRBJ2-1 - - TRBV7-7 CASSLNGRHNEQFF TGTGCTAGCAGCTTAAACGGACGCCACAATGAGCAGTTCTTC
TRBJ2-2 - once TRBV5-1 CASSRAGELFF TGCGCCAGCAGCCGCGCCGGGGAGCTGTTTTTT
TRBJ1-1 - - TRBV11-1 CASRLNLGTEAFF TGTGCCAGCAGGTTAAACCTGGGCACTGAAGCTTTCTTT
TRBJ2-7 - - TRBV23-1 CASWGLRGSYEQYF TGCGCCAGCTGGGGGCTCCGGGGATCCTACGAGCAGTACTTC
TRBJ2-5 TRBD1 - TRBV5-4 CASRPGQGGEETQYF TGTGCCAGCAGGCCGGGACAGGGGGGGGAAGAGACCCAGTACTTC
TRBJ2-7 - - TRBV12-5 CASGVSGTIYEQYF TGTGCTAGTGGGGTCAGCGGAACCATCTACGAGCAGTACTTC
TRBJ2-7 - - TRBV5-1 CASQKREGYEQYF TGCGCCAGCCAAAAAAGAGAGGGCTACGAGCAGTACTTC
TRBJ1-2 - - TRBV18 CASSPSSGYRAQYGYTF TGTGCCAGCTCACCCTCTAGCGGCTACAGGGCCCAATATGGCTACACCTTC
TRBJ2-5 - few TRBV2 CASSGVGRETQYF TGTGCCAGCAGTGGGGTGGGGCGCGAGACCCAGTACTTC
TRBJ2-7 - - TRBV6-1 CASSEAPGVTYEQYF TGTGCCAGCAGTGAAGCGCCCGGGGTAACCTACGAGCAGTACTTC
TRBJ2-5 - - TRBV7-2 CASSFSSGGETQYF TGTGCCAGCAGCTTTAGTAGCGGTGGGGAGACCCAGTACTTC
TRBJ2-3 TRBD1 once TRBV2 CASSPGTATDTQYF TGTGCCAGCAGTCCCGGGACAGCCACAGATACGCAGTATTTT
TRBJ1-1 - - TRBV14 CASSFRGNTEAFF TGTGCCAGCAGCTTCCGGGGGAACACTGAAGCTTTCTTT
TRBJ2-3 - once TRBV10-2 CASSESTRVLSTDTQYF TGCGCCAGCAGTGAGTCGACTCGCGTACTCAGCACAGATACGCAGTATTTT
TRBJ2-4 - - TRBV18 CASSPEAKNIQYF TGTGCCAGCTCACCAGAGGCCAAAAACATTCAGTACTTC
TRBJ1-1 - - TRBV7-9 CASSLGALSDTEAFF TGTGCCAGCAGCTTAGGTGCTTTGAGTGACACTGAAGCTTTCTTT
TRBJ2-7 - once TRBV11-2 CASSSVGYEQYF TGTGCCAGCAGCTCGGTAGGGTACGAGCAGTACTTC
TRBJ2-5 - - TRBV7-8 CASSSSRGTQYF TGTGCCAGCAGCTCAAGCAGGGGGACTCAGTACTTC
TRBJ1-1 - - TRBV4-3 CASSRPGPQAFF TGCGCCAGCAGCCGACCGGGTCCCCAAGCTTTCTTT
TRBJ2-5 - - TRBV5-4 CASSSTGIRETQYF TGTGCCAGCAGCTCAACAGGGATAAGGGAGACCCAGTACTTC
TRBJ2-1 - - TRBV11-2 CASGTLGDEQFF TGTGCCAGCGGTACCTTAGGGGATGAGCAGTTCTTC
TRBJ2-2 - - TRBV30 CAWSQGSTGELFF TGTGCCTGGAGCCAGGGGAGTACCGGGGAGCTGTTTTTT
TRBJ2-2 - few TRBV19 CASTVRNTGELFF TGTGCCAGTACTGTCCGGAACACCGGGGAGCTGTTTTTT
TRBJ2-7 TRBD2 - TRBV10-2 CASSERVAGTGGEYF TGCGCCAGCAGTGAGAGGGTAGCGGGTACCGGGGGGGAGTACTTC
TRBJ2-5 - - TRBV27 CASSHRGGRTQYF TGTGCCAGCAGTCACCGGGGAGGCCGGACCCAGTACTTC
TRBJ1-6 TRBD1 - TRBV30 CAWSAQTGRSPLHF TGTGCCTGGAGCGCCCAGACAGGGCGGTCACCCCTCCACTTT
TRBJ2-2 TRBD1 - TRBV25-1 CASGGGTGGTGELFF TGTGCCAGCGGAGGGGGGACAGGGGGGACCGGGGAGCTGTTTTTT
TRBJ2-5 TRBD2 - TRBV15 CATSTSGKETQYF TGTGCCACCAGCACCAGCGGGAAAGAGACCCAGTACTTC
TRBJ1-4 - - TRBV11-2 CASSFGDLATNEKLFF TGTGCCAGCAGCTTTGGGGACCTAGCAACTAATGAAAAACTGTTTTTT
TRBJ2-1 - - TRBV7-2 CASSTLAQNNEQFF TGTGCCAGCAGCACCTTGGCGCAAAACAATGAGCAGTTCTTC
TRBJ1-2 - - TRBV10-1 CASSESTGQIYGYTF TGCGCCAGCAGTGAGTCGACTGGACAGATCTATGGCTACACCTTC
TRBJ2-3 TRBD2 - TRBV7-2 CASSLIAGAATDTQYF TGTGCCAGCAGCTTGATAGCGGGGGCTGCCACAGATACGCAGTATTTT
TRBJ1-1 TRBD1 - TRBV19 CASSGGDRLNTEAFF TGTGCCAGTAGTGGGGGGGACAGATTGAACACTGAAGCTTTCTTT
TRBJ2-6 TRBD1 - TRBV9 CASSLHGQGSTGANVLTF TGTGCCAGCAGCTTACACGGACAGGGATCAACTGGGGCCAACGTCCTGACTTTC
TRBJ2-2 - - TRBV4-3 CASSQVRDGELFF TGCGCCAGCAGCCAAGTTAGGGACGGGGAGCTGTTTTTT
TRBJ2-7 TRBD1 - TRBV28 CASSQGAPYEQYF TGTGCCAGCAGCCAGGGGGCCCCCTACGAGCAGTACTTC
TRBJ1-4 - - TRBV4-3 CASSQGLGEGEKLFF TGCGCCAGCAGCCAAGGATTGGGTGAAGGAGAAAAACTGTTTTTT
TRBJ1-6 - few TRBV10-2 CASSEWINSPLHF TGCGCCAGCAGTGAATGGATAAATTCACCCCTCCACTTT
TRBJ2-5 - - TRBV29-1 CSVGFRAETQYF TGCAGCGTTGGATTCAGGGCGGAGACCCAGTACTTC
TRBJ2-3 - - TRBV27 CASSSDRTDTQYF TGTGCCAGCAGTTCAGACCGCACAGATACGCAGTATTTT